The 2 T cell receptor beta chains reported below all come from one sample, sequenced in a study of T cell responses to AZD1222 COVID-19 vaccine. TCRdb's copy holds only in-frame clones and misses some; the assay was immunoSEQ multiplex PCR. The profile shows 150,000 to 200,000 clones, 90% to 95% of them singletons. Source: peripheral blood, taken 28 days after the second AZD1222 dose. These receptors all come from an adult who received the AZD1222 COVID-19 vaccine.

The rearrangement joins TRBV12-3 or TRBV12-4 to TRBJ2-1; 8 nucleotides line up with TRBD2. The length of the CDR3 is 13 residues. V was pared by 11 bases and J by 8 bases, with 11 bases of the junction left unmatched. The CDR3 DNA is TGTGCCTCCTCCCCTTTCGGGGGGGATGAGCAGTTCTTC. This encodes CASSPFGGDEQFF.

The CDR3 protein is CASGLVVQGRHTEAFF. The CDR3 nucleotides read TGTGCTAGTGGTTTGGTAGTCCAGGGGCGGCACACTGAAGCTTTCTTT. The chain links TRBV12-5 to TRBJ1-1, with D perhaps matching TRBD1 (6 bases). Trimming took off 0 bases at V and 3 bases at J, with 14 bases between the two ends. Germline V CDR1 and CDR2: LGHNT, FRNRAP. The CDR3 extends over 16 amino acids.